This T cell receptor (beta chain) was sequenced during a study of blood T cell repertoires in COVID-19. Study background: COVID-19 samples from acute and convalescent phases originated in the United States, Italy and Spain.

The CDR3 has 15 amino acids. V was clipped by 2 bases and J by 3 bases, with 10 bases between them. Germline V gene lookup returns CDR1 MDHEN and CDR2 SYDVKM. Authors' methods: By means of reference gene primer amplification, nucleated cell counts were estimated. Libraries were prepared by immunoSEQ multiplex PCR; TCRdb keeps only in-frame clonotypes and omits some of them. Clone size and the V and J calls come from that table; the DNA yielded D and trimming. Of 200,000 to 300,000 clones listed, 80% to 90% are singletons. The TCR sequence derives from a woman aged 30 to 39 who had recovered from COVID-19. Sequencing was carried out using PBMCs or T cells enriched from blood (not recorded which). The genes are TRBV28 and TRBJ2-2; D gene unclear. DNA for the CDR3: TGTGCCAGCAGTTTAATCAGTTTGGACACCGGGGAGCTGTTTTTT. This gives the protein CASSLISLDTGELFF. Drawing the rest from reference TRBV28 and TRBJ2-2, the complete variable domain is DVKVTQSSRYLVKRTGEKVFLECVQDMDHENMFWYRQDPGLGLRLIYFSYDVKMKEKGDIPEGYSVSREKKERFSLILESASTNQTSMYLCASSLISLDTGELFFGEGSRLTVL.